This TCR beta chain was retrieved from a study of T cell responses to AZD1222 COVID-19 vaccine. Whole-study results and caveats: Sampled repertoires all dated from after the peak T cell response.

Assay used: immunoSEQ multiplex PCR; TCRdb lists only in-frame clones, some missing. The sample holds some 84,000 clones, approximately 83% seen once. Turning to this clone: The antigen is not known.

This TCR was recovered from an adult who received the AZD1222 COVID-19 vaccine. Sequences were derived from peripheral blood, sampled 28 days after the second AZD1222 dose.

The CDR3 spells CASSIRGNQPQHF. The CDR3 DNA follows: TGTGCCAGCAGTATTAGGGGCAATCAGCCCCAGCATTTT. The rearrangement joins TRBV2 to TRBJ1-5; no clear D. CDR3 length: 13 amino acids. Germline loops: CDR1 SNHLY, CDR2 FYNNEI. Trimming took off 5 bases at V and 2 bases at J, with 7 bases between the two ends.